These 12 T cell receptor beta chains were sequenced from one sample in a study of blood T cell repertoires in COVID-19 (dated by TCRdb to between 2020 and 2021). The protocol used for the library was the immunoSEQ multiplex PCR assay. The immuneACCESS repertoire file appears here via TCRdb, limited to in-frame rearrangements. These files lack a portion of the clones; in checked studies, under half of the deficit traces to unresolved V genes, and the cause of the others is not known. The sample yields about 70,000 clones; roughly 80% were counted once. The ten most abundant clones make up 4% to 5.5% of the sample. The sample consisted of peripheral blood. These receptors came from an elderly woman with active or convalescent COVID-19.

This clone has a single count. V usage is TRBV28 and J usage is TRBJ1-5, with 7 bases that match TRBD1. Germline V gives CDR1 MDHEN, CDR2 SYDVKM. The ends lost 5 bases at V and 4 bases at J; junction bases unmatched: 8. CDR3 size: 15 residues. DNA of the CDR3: TGTGCCAGCAGTCCTACAGGGGTCGGAAATCAGCCCCAGCATTTT. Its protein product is CASSPTGVGNQPQHF.

The CDR3 sequence is CASSQDTRGSVLNTEAFF. The CDR3 DNA reads as TGCGCCAGCAGCCAAGATACGAGGGGGTCAGTCCTGAACACTGAAGCTTTCTTT. The V call is TRBV4-3, the J call TRBJ1-1; a weak D match, TRBD1 (6 bases). The CDR3 contains 18 residues. V shed 0 bases and J shed 0 bases, with 17 bases lying between them. Germline CDR1 reads LGHNA; CDR2 reads YSLEER.

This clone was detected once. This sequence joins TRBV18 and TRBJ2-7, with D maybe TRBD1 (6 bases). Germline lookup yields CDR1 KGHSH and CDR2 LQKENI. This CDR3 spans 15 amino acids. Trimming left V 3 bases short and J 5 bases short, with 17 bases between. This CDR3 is CASSPQGKALHEQYF. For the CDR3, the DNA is TGTGCCAGCTCACCTCAGGGGAAGGCCCTTCACGAGCAGTACTTC.

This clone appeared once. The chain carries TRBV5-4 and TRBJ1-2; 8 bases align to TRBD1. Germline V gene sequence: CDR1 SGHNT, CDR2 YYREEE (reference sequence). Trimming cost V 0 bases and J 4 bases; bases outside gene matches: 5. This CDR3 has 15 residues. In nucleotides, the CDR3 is TGTGCCAGCAGCTTGGGCGGACAGGGCGCCTATGGCTACACCTTC. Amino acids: CASSLGGQGAYGYTF.

CDR3 sequence: CASRPGLDRVVGYTF. The CDR3 nucleotides read TGTGCCAGCAGGCCTGGCCTAGACAGGGTGGTCGGCTACACCTTC. The V gene is TRBV2, the J gene TRBJ1-2; TRBD1 aligns across 7 bases. After removal of 6 bases from V and 8 bases from J, the junction contained 15 bases not matched to a gene. The CDR3 extends over 15 amino acids. Germline CDR1 and CDR2: SNHLY and FYNNEI.

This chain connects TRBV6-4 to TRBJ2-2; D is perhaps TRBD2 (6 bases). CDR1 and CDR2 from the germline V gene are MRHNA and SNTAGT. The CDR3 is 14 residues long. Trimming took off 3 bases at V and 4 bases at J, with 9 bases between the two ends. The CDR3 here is CASSERRGTGELFF. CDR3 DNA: TGTGCCAGCAGTGAACGGCGGGGCACCGGGGAGCTGTTTTTT.

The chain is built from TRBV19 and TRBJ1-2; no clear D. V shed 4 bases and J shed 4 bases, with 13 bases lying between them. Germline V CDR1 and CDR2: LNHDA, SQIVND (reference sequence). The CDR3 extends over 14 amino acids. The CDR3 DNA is TGTGCCAGTAGTAAGACCGGGAACTTCTATGGCTACACCTTC. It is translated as CASSKTGNFYGYTF.

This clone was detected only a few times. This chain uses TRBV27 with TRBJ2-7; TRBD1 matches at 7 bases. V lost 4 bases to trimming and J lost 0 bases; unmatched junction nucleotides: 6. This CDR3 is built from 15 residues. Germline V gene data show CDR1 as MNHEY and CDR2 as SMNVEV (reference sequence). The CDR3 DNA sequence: TGTGCCAGCAGTTCCACAGGGGTAAGCTCCTACGAGCAGTACTTC. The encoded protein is CASSSTGVSSYEQYF.

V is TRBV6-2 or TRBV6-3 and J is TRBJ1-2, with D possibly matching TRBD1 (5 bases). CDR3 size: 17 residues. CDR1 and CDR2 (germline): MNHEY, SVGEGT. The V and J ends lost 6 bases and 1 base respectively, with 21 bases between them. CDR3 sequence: CASSTRTYRRDNYGYTF. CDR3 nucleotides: TGTGCCAGCAGCACCCGGACCTACAGGAGAGATAACTATGGCTACACCTTC.

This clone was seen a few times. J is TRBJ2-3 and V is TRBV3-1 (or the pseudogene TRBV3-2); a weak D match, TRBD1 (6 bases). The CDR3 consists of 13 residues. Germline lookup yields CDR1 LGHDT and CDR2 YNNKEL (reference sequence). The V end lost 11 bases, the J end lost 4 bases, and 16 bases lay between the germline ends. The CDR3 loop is CAWDTKPSDTQYF. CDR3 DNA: TGTGCCTGGGACACAAAACCTTCAGATACGCAGTATTTT.

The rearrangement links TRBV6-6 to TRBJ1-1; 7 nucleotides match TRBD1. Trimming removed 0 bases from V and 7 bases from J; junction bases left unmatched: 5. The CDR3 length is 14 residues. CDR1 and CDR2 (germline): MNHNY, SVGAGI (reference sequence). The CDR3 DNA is TGTGCCAGCAGTTACTCGGGACAGAAGCTTGAAGCTTTCTTT. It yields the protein CASSYSGQKLEAFF.

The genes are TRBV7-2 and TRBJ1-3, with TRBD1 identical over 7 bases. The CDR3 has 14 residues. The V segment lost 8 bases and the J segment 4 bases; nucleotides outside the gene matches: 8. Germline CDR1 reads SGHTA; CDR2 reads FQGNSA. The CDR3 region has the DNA TGTGCCAGCGGTCAGGGGGGACCAGGAAACACCATATATTTT. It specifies CASGQGGPGNTIYF.